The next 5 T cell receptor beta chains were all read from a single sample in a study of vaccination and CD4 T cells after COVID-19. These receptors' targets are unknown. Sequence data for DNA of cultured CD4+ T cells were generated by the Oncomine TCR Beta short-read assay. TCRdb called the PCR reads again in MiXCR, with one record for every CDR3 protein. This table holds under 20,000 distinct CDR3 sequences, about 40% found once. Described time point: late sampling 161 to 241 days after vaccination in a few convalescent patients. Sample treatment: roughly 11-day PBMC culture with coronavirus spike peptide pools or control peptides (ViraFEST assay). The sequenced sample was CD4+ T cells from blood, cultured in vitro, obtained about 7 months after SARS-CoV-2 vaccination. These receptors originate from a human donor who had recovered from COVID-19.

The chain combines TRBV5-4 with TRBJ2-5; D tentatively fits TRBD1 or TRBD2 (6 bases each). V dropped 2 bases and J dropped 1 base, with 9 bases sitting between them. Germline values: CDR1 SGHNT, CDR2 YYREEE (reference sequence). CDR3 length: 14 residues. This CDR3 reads CASSLRGAQETQYF. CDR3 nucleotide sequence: TGTGCCAGCAGCTTAAGGGGGGCCCAAGAGACCCAGTACTTC.

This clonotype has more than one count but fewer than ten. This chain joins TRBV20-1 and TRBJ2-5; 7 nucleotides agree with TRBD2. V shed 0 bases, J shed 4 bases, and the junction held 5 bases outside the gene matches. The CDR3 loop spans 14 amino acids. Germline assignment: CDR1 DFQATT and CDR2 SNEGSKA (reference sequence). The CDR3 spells CSAREPTGGETQYF. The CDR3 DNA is TGCAGTGCTAGAGAACCCACGGGGGGAGAGACCCAGTACTTC.

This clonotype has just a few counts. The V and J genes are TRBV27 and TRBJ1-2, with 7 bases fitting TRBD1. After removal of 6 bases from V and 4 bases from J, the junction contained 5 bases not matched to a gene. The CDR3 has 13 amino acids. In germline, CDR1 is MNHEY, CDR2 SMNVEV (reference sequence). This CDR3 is CASRPTGIYGYTF. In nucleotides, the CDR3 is TGTGCCAGCAGACCGACAGGGATCTATGGCTACACCTTC.

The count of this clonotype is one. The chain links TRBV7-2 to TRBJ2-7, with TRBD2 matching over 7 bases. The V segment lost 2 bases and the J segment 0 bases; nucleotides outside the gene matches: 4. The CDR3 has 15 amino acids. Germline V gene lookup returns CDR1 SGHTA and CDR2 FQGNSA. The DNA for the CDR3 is TGTGCCAGCAGCTTAAGGCGGGGGAGCTCCTACGAGCAGTACTTC. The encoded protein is CASSLRRGSSYEQYF.

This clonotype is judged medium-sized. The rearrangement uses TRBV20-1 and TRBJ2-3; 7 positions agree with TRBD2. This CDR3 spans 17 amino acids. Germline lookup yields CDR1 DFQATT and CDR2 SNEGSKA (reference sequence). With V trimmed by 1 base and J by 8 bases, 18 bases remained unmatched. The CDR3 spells CSARAPTRDYQPLTQYF. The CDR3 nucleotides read TGCAGTGCTAGAGCCCCAACCCGGGACTACCAACCACTTACGCAGTATTTT.